A single sample is the source of the 31 T cell receptor beta chains below, sequenced in a study of yellow fever vaccine responses in identical twins. MiXCR, applied by TCRdb to the RT-PCR reads, yields one record per CDR3 protein. The table shows about 10,000 distinct CDR3 sequences, with approximately 87% occurring only once. Sequences were derived from T cells from blood (PBMCs), unsorted or a sorted subset (not recorded which), sampled before or after yellow fever vaccination (not recorded which). Every receptor here comes from a woman aged 18 to 35 who received the yellow fever vaccine.

V usage is TRBV2 and J usage is TRBJ1-1, with D maybe TRBD1 (6 bases). Germline values: CDR1 SNHLY, CDR2 FYNNEI. The V end was cut by 7 bases, the J end by 3 bases, with 15 bases between. This CDR3 contains 14 residues. This CDR3 reads CASKLDSMYTEAFF. CDR3 in DNA: TGTGCCAGCAAGTTGGACAGTATGTACACTGAAGCTTTCTTT.

The rearrangement joins TRBV11-3 to TRBJ1-2; 7 bases are shared with TRBD1. The CDR3 is made up of 13 amino acids. V shed 4 bases, J shed 6 bases, and the junction held 5 bases outside the gene matches. Germline V CDR1 and CDR2: SGHNT, YENEEA. The CDR3 is CASSSGQSNGYTF. Written as DNA, the CDR3 is TGTGCCAGCAGCTCGGGACAGTCTAATGGCTACACCTTC.

This rearrangement joins TRBV18 to TRBJ2-3; D unresolved. V was clipped by 4 bases and J by 3 bases, with 8 bases between them. Germline V gene sequence: CDR1 KGHSH, CDR2 LQKENI. This CDR3 contains 13 residues. For the CDR3, the DNA is TGTGCCAGCTCACTCCTCGGGACAGATACGCAGTATTTT. This sequence encodes CASSLLGTDTQYF.

The chain uses TRBV2 and TRBJ2-3, with D perhaps assigned TRBD1 or TRBD2 (5 bases each). V dropped 3 bases and J dropped 2 bases, with 12 bases sitting between them. Germline CDR1 SNHLY, CDR2 FYNNEI. The CDR3 consists of 15 residues. CDR3: CASSDSRGATDTQYF. CDR3 coding DNA: TGTGCCAGCAGTGATTCGAGAGGGGCCACAGATACGCAGTATTTT.

The CDR3 is CASSLLGFVTEAFF. The DNA for the CDR3 is TGTGCCAGCAGTTTACTGGGTTTCGTCACTGAAGCTTTCTTT. The V call is TRBV27, the J call TRBJ1-1, with D unclear. Trimming left V 2 bases short and J 4 bases short, with 11 bases between. Per the germline V gene, CDR1 is MNHEY and CDR2 is SMNVEV (reference sequence). The CDR3 loop spans 14 amino acids.

The gene calls are TRBV12-3 or TRBV12-4 and TRBJ2-5; D is unclear. V was cut by 7 bases and J by 4 bases, with 13 bases left in between. There are 13 residues in the CDR3. This CDR3 reads CASTLPGRETQYF. The CDR3 DNA reads TGTGCCAGCACGCTACCGGGTCGAGAGACCCAGTACTTC.

The chain has TRBV5-4 and TRBJ1-2; D unclear. CDR1 is SGHNT, CDR2 YYREEE, per germline (reference sequence). V lost 0 bases and J lost 0, with 3 bases in between. The CDR3 loop spans 13 amino acids. The CDR3 spells CASSLVSNYGYTF. In DNA, the CDR3 is TGTGCCAGCAGCTTGGTCTCTAACTATGGCTACACCTTC.

This clonotype was counted between two and nine times. The chain has TRBV7-3 and TRBJ2-5; the D gene is possibly TRBD1 (5 bases). Trimming took 1 base from V and 1 from J, leaving 16 bases between them. The CDR3 is made up of 17 amino acids. CDR1 SGHTA and CDR2 FQGTGA come from the germline V gene. CDR3 in DNA: TGTGCCAGCAGCTTAAGGTTAGGCACAGGACCCCAAGAGACCCAGTACTTC. Residues: CASSLRLGTGPQETQYF. Full variable domain (rest looked up from reference TRBV7-3 and TRBJ2-5): GAGVSQTPSNKVTEKGKYVELRCDPISGHTALYWYRQSLGQGPEFLIYFQGTGAADDSGLPNDRFFAVRPEGSVSTLKIQRTERGDSAVYLCASSLRLGTGPQETQYFGPGTRLLVL.

This chain connects TRBV29-1 to TRBJ2-7; no clear D gene. Deletions cut 1 base from V and 6 bases from J, with 10 bases between. Per germline, CDR1 SQVTM and CDR2 ANQGSEA. The CDR3 is 12 residues long. CDR3 region: CSVEGSRGEQYV. The DNA of the CDR3 is TGCAGCGTTGAAGGTTCCAGAGGCGAGCAGTACGTC.

The CDR3 DNA sequence: TGTGCCAGTAGTATAGACGACAGCAATCAGCCCCAGCATTTT. This encodes CASSIDDSNQPQHF. The gene calls are TRBV19 and TRBJ1-5; D unclear. V lost 0 bases and J lost 1, with 4 bases in between. Germline V gives CDR1 LNHDA, CDR2 SQIVND (reference sequence). There are 14 residues in the CDR3.

The genes are TRBV10-3 and TRBJ1-2; 8 bases are shared with TRBD1. Trimming cost V 3 bases and J 3 bases; bases outside gene matches: 12. Germline V gene sequence: CDR1 ENHRY, CDR2 SYGVKD. The CDR3 has 17 residues. Here the CDR3 reads CAISDVVGTGNDYGYTF. The CDR3 nucleotides are TGTGCCATCAGTGACGTTGTGGGGACAGGAAACGACTATGGCTACACCTTC.

V gene TRBV18 combines with J gene TRBJ2-1; D perhaps matches TRBD1 (6 bases). This CDR3 is 16 amino acids long. CDR1 is KGHSH, CDR2 LQKENI, per germline. V lost 3 bases to trimming and J lost 6 bases, with 18 bases between them. The CDR3 region is CASSPLQGTEGNEQFF. As DNA, the CDR3 is TGTGCCAGCTCACCTCTGCAGGGGACCGAGGGCAATGAGCAGTTCTTC.

The chain employs TRBV23-1 and TRBJ2-1, with 7 positions matching TRBD1. TRBV23-1 is known as an ORF, though its function is uncertain. This CDR3 contains 15 residues. V was pared by 2 bases and J by 4 bases, with 5 bases of the junction left unmatched. The DNA of the CDR3 is TGCGCCAGCAGTCAAACGGCAGGGGGTTACAATGAGCAGTTCTTC. Protein product: CASSQTAGGYNEQFF.

Only a few counts were recorded for this clonotype. The chain has TRBV7-9 and TRBJ2-7; D remains unclear. V was cut by 3 bases and J by 3 bases, with 12 bases left in between. The germline V gene has CDR1 SEHNR and CDR2 FQNEAQ (reference sequence). The CDR3 covers 14 residues. The CDR3 sequence is CASSFRDLDYEQYF. As DNA, the CDR3 is TGTGCCAGCAGCTTCAGAGATTTAGACTACGAGCAGTACTTC. Full variable domain (outside the CDR3, taken from reference TRBV7-9 and TRBJ2-7): DTGVSQNPRHKITKRGQNVTFRCDPISEHNRLYWYRQTLGQGPEFLTYFQNEAQLEKSRLLSDRFSAERPKGSFSTLEIQRTEQGDSAMYLCASSFRDLDYEQYFGPGTRLTVT.

The rearrangement joins TRBV29-1 to TRBJ1-2; D is unclear. The CDR3 contains 12 residues. Trimming left V 6 bases short and J 4 bases short, with 12 bases between. Germline V gene lookup returns CDR1 SQVTM and CDR2 ANQGSEA. The CDR3, as DNA: TGCAGCGTCCTTAGGGAGGGCTATGGCTACACCTTC. This translates into CSVLREGYGYTF. The full variable domain, rest sourced from reference TRBV29-1 and TRBJ1-2, is SAVISQKPSRDICQRGTSLTIQCQVDSQVTMMFWYRQQPGQSLTLIATANQGSEATYESGFVIDKFPISRPNLTFSTLTVSNMSPEDSSIYLCSVLREGYGYTFGSGTRLTVV.

The rearrangement links TRBV7-6 to TRBJ1-2; weak D call: TRBD1 (5 bases). Germline CDR1 SGHVS, CDR2 FNYEAQ. CDR3 length: 12 residues. V shed 4 bases and J shed 7 bases, with 10 bases lying between them. The CDR3 DNA sequence: TGTGCCAGCAGCTCTGTGGGGGGTGGCTACACCTTC. It encodes CASSSVGGGYTF.

This chain's CDR3 is CSALRQGEGYGYTF. The CDR3 nucleotides read TGCAGTGCACTCCGACAGGGAGAAGGCTATGGCTACACCTTC. The chain employs TRBV20-1 and TRBJ1-2, with 7 nucleotides matching TRBD1. This CDR3 is 14 amino acids long. With V trimmed by 6 bases and J by 4 bases, 11 bases remained unmatched. Germline loops: CDR1 DFQATT, CDR2 SNEGSKA (reference sequence).

V is TRBV12-3 or TRBV12-4 and J is TRBJ2-3; 10 bases line up with TRBD2. After removal of 1 base from V and 3 bases from J, the junction contained 4 bases not matched to a gene. The CDR3 length is 16 residues. The CDR3 DNA sequence: TGTGCCAGCAGTTTAGGCGGACTAGCGGAGACAGATACGCAGTATTTT. Translated, it gives CASSLGGLAETDTQYF.

The J gene is TRBJ2-2, the V gene TRBV4-3; D is unclear. Trimming removed 4 bases from V and 6 bases from J, with 6 bases in between. The CDR3 is made up of 12 amino acids. The germline V gene encodes CDR1 LGHNA and CDR2 YSLEER. The CDR3, as DNA: TGCGCCAGCAGCCGTACAGCCGGGGAGCTGTTTTTT. Translating gives CASSRTAGELFF.

V is TRBV4-1 and J is TRBJ2-5; TRBD2 agrees at 14 bases. The germline V gene encodes CDR1 MGHRA and CDR2 YSYEKL. This CDR3 has 16 residues. V lost 3 bases to trimming and J lost 4 bases; unmatched junction nucleotides: 4. This CDR3 is CASSHHGLAGGETQYF. The CDR3 DNA reads as TGCGCCAGCAGCCATCACGGACTAGCGGGAGGAGAGACCCAGTACTTC.

The J gene is TRBJ2-7, the V gene TRBV2, with no clear D. The CDR3 loop spans 14 amino acids. Per germline, CDR1 SNHLY and CDR2 FYNNEI. V was cut by 3 bases and J by 3 bases, with 12 bases left in between. CDR3 residues: CASSEGSLIYEQYV. CDR3 DNA: TGTGCCAGCAGTGAGGGTTCCCTTATCTACGAGCAGTACGTC.

This chain uses TRBV6-2 or TRBV6-3 with TRBJ2-3, with TRBD2 identical over 9 bases. V shed 2 bases, J shed 3 bases, and the junction held 9 bases outside the gene matches. Germline V gene data show CDR1 as MNHEY and CDR2 as SVGEGT. This CDR3 contains 17 residues. CDR3 in amino acids: CASSYDLLAGDTDTQYF. In DNA form, the CDR3 reads TGTGCCAGCAGTTACGACCTCTTAGCGGGGGATACAGATACGCAGTATTTT.

The chain joins TRBV20-1 to TRBJ2-7; no definite D call. CDR1 is DFQATT and CDR2 is SNEGSKA in the germline V gene (reference sequence). Trimming stripped 0 bases from V and 6 bases from J, with 6 bases between. The CDR3 is made up of 11 amino acids. The DNA of the CDR3 is TGCAGTGCTAGAGATGATTCCGAGCAGTACTTC. Translation: CSARDDSEQYF.

The chain couples TRBV14 to TRBJ2-3; 7 nucleotides line up with TRBD2. CDR3 length: 15 amino acids. Germline CDR1 is SGHDN and CDR2 is FVKESK. The junction had 1 base not matched to a gene; V was cut back by 1 base and J by 0 bases. Here the CDR3 DNA reads TGTGCCAGCAGCCAAGGACTAGCCAGCACAGATACGCAGTATTTT. Its translation is CASSQGLASTDTQYF.

The J gene is TRBJ2-7, the V gene TRBV6-2 or TRBV6-3; D is uncertain. V lost 2 bases and J lost 0, with 8 bases in between. The CDR3 runs 14 residues. CDR1 is MNHEY, CDR2 SVGEGT, per germline. The DNA of the CDR3 is TGTGCCAGCAGTTACATCGACTCCTCCTACGAGCAGTACGTC. The encoded protein is CASSYIDSSYEQYV.

The CDR3 DNA reads TGCGCCAGCAGTGAGGAGACAGGGGCCACTGAAGCTTTCTTT. Amino acids: CASSEETGATEAFF. The chain carries TRBV10-1 and TRBJ1-1, with 8 bases lining up with TRBD1. V gave up 2 bases and J gave up 4 bases; unmatched junction bases: 3. The CDR3 is 14 amino acids. Germline V lookup: CDR1 WNHNN, CDR2 SYGVQD (reference sequence).

J is TRBJ2-1 and V is TRBV6-5; maybe TRBD1 (5 bases). The germline V and J ends were trimmed by 2 bases and 4 bases, with 9 bases remaining between them. This CDR3 region has 14 residues. CDR1 and CDR2 (germline): MNHEY, SVGAGI. The CDR3 reads CASSYARDYNEQFF. The CDR3 nucleotides are TGTGCCAGCAGTTACGCCAGGGATTACAATGAGCAGTTCTTC.

The rearrangement uses TRBV5-1 and TRBJ2-7; unclear D gene. Germline CDR1 and CDR2: SGHRS and YFSETQ. V lost 5 bases and J lost 5, with 23 bases in between. The CDR3 loop spans 16 amino acids. CDR3 sequence: CASRSTILDGRNEQYF. CDR3 DNA: TGCGCCAGCAGGTCCACCATCCTGGATGGAAGAAACGAGCAGTACTTC.

This clonotype was recorded only once. The gene calls are TRBV20-1 and TRBJ2-3; TRBD1 might be the D (5 bases). Trimming pared 2 bases from V and 0 bases from J, leaving 6 bases between. Germline CDR1 reads DFQATT; CDR2 reads SNEGSKA (reference sequence). The CDR3 runs 13 residues. The CDR3 DNA is TGCAGTGCTAGAAGACAGAGCACAGATACGCAGTATTTT. As protein: CSARRQSTDTQYF.

In its sample, this clonotype was seen a few times. The chain recombines TRBV5-1 with TRBJ1-1; D is unclear. With 4 bases removed from V and 0 bases from J, the gap between germline ends came to 22 bases. Germline CDR1 reads SGHRS; CDR2 reads YFSETQ. CDR3 size: 18 residues. DNA of the CDR3: TGCGCCAGCAGCCCGGATGGCCTAATCTTACCAATGAACACTGAAGCTTTCTTT. Translated, it gives CASSPDGLILPMNTEAFF.

The chain carries TRBV14 and TRBJ1-2; D is perhaps TRBD1 (5 bases). This CDR3 contains 17 residues. Trimming cost V 1 base and J 2 bases, with 17 bases left between them. Germline CDR1 SGHDN, CDR2 FVKESK. The CDR3 region is CASSQAPLGGTNYGYTF. CDR3 sequence (DNA): TGTGCCAGCAGCCAAGCGCCTCTCGGGGGGACCAACTATGGCTACACCTTC.